This entry features one TCR beta chain sequence. Per germline, CDR1 GTSNPN and CDR2 SVGIG (reference sequence). The CDR3 has 13 amino acids. V was clipped by 3 bases and J by 1 base; unmatched bases: 0. Some clones are missing from TCRdb's copy, which holds only in-frame ones; the method was immunoSEQ multiplex PCR. The sample includes under 30,000 clones, 85% to 95% of them seen just once. This record belongs to a study of T cell changes during pregnancy in multiple sclerosis. The chain uses TRBV30 and TRBJ1-1; TRBD1 matches 9 bases. The source was CD4+ T cells from peripheral blood mononuclear cells, collected after pregnancy. This sequence originates from a female donor with multiple sclerosis, enrolled in a pregnancy study. The CDR3 protein is CAWRGQGNTEAFF. The CDR3 coding sequence is TGTGCCTGGAGGGGACAGGGGAACACTGAAGCTTTCTTT.